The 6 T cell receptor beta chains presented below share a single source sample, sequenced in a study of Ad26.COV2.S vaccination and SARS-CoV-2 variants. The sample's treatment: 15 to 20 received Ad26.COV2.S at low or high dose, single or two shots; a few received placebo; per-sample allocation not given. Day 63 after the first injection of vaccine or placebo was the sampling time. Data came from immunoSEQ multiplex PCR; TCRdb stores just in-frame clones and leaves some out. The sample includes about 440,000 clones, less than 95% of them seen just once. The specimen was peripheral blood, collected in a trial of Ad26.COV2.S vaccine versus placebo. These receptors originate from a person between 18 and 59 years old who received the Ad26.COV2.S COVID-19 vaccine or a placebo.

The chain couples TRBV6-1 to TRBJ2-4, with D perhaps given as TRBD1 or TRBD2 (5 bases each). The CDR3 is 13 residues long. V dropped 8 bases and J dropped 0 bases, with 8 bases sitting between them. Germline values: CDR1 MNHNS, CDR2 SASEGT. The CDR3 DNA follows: TGTGCCAGCGTGGGGGAAGCCAAAAACATTCAGTACTTC. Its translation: CASVGEAKNIQYF.

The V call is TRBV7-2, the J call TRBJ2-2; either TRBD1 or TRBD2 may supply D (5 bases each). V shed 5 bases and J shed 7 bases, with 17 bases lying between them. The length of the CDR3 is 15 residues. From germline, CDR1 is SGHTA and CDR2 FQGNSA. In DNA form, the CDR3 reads TGTGCCAGCAGCCAGGGACCACGACCCCACGGGGAGCTGTTTTTT. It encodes CASSQGPRPHGELFF.

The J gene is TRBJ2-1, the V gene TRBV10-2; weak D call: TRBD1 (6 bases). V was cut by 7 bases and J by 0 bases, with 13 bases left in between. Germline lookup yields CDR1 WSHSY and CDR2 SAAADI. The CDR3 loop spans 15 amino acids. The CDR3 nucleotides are TGCGCCAGCACCGAAAGGGGGTACTCCTACAATGAGCAGTTCTTC. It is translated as CASTERGYSYNEQFF.

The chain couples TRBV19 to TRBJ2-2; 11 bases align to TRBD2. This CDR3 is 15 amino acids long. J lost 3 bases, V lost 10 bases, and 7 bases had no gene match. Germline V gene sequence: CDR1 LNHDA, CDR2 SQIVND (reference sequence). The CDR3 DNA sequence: TGTGCCACCAGAACTAGCGGGAGTTACACCGGGGAGCTGTTTTTT. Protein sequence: CATRTSGSYTGELFF.

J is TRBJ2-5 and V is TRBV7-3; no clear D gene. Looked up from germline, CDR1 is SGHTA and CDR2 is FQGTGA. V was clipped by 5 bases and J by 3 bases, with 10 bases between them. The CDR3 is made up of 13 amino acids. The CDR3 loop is CASSLRREETQYF. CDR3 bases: TGTGCCAGCAGCCTCCGACGGGAAGAGACCCAGTACTTC.

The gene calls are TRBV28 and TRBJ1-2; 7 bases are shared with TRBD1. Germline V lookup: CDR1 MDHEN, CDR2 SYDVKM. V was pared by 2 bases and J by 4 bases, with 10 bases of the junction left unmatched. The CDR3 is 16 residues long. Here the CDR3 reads CASSLPLQGLVYGYTF. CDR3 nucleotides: TGTGCCAGCAGTTTACCCCTACAGGGGTTAGTCTATGGCTACACCTTC.